This TCR beta chain was identified during a study of blood T cell repertoires in COVID-19. Background on the study: T cells, B-cell-depleted T cells, or PBMCs provided the cDNA or gDNA that served as material.

In the authors' methods: It was from reference gene primer amplification that nucleated cell counts were estimated. Some clones are missing from TCRdb's copy, which holds only in-frame ones; the method was immunoSEQ multiplex PCR. V, J and clone size are those of that table, while D and trimming were read from the DNA. The sample contains approximately 160,000 clones, over 75% of which appear only once. The CDR3 spans 15 residues. V was clipped by 1 base and J by 4 bases, with 12 bases between them. Per germline, CDR1 SGHKS and CDR2 YYEKEE (reference sequence). This sequence was found in a man between 60 and 70 years old who had recovered from COVID-19. The sample was peripheral blood. The rearrangement joins TRBV5-5 to TRBJ1-3; D might be TRBD1 (5 bases). In DNA form, the CDR3 reads TGTGCCAGCAGCTTGACCGGGACTCCGGGAAACACCATATATTTT. Amino acids: CASSLTGTPGNTIYF.